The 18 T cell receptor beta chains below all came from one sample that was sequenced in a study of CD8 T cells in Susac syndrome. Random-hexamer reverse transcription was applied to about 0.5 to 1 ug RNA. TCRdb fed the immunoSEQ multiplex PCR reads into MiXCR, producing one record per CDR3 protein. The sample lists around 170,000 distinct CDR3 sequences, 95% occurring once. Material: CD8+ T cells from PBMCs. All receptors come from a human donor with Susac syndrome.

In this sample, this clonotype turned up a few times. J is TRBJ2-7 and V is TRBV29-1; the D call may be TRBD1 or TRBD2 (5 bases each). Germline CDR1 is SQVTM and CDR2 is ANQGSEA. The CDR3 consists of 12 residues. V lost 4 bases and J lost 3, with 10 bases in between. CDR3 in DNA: TGCAGCGTTGTAGGGACCAACTACGAGCAGTACTTC. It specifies CSVVGTNYEQYF.

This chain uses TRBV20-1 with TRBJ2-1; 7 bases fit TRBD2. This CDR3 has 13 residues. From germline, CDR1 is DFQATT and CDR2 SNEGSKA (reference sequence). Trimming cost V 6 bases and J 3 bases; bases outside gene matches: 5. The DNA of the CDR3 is TGCAGTGCCGGACTAGTCGACTACAATGAGCAGTTCTTC. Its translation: CSAGLVDYNEQFF.

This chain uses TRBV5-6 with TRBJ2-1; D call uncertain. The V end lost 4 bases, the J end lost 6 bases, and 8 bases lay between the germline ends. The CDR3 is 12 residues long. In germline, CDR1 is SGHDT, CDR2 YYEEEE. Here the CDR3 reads CASSSTTNEQFF. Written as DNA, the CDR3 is TGTGCCAGCAGCAGTACCACCAATGAGCAGTTCTTC.

CDR3 loop: CASQRLAGGTDTQYF. The CDR3 region has the DNA TGTGCCAGCCAGCGATTAGCGGGAGGAACAGATACGCAGTATTTT. The chain is built from TRBV28 and TRBJ2-3; 10 positions match TRBD2. V shed 8 bases and J 3 bases; nucleotides not matched to a gene: 8. The CDR3 consists of 15 residues. CDR1 MDHEN and CDR2 SYDVKM come from the germline V gene. Variable domain in full (rest from reference TRBV28 and TRBJ2-3): DVKVTQSSRYLVKRTGEKVFLECVQDMDHENMFWYRQDPGLGLRLIYFSYDVKMKEKGDIPEGYSVSREKKERFSLILESASTNQTSMYLCASQRLAGGTDTQYFGPGTRLTVL.

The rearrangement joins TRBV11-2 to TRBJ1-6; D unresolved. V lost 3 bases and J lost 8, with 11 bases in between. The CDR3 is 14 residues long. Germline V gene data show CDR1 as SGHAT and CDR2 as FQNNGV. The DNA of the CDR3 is TGTGCCAGCAGCTTGGCCCTATCGGATTCACCCCTCCACTTT. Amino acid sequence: CASSLALSDSPLHF.

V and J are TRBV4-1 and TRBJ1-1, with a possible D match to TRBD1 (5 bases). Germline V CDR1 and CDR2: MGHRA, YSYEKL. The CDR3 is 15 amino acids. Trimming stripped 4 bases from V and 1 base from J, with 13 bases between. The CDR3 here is CASSPSGRGNTEAFF. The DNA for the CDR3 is TGCGCCAGCAGCCCATCGGGGAGGGGGAACACTGAAGCTTTCTTT.

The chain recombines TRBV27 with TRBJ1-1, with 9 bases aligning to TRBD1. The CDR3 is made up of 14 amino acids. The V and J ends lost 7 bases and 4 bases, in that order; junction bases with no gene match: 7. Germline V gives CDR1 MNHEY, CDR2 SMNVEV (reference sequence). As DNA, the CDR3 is TGTGCCAGCATCAAGGGACAGGGATTCACTGAAGCTTTCTTT. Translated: CASIKGQGFTEAFF.

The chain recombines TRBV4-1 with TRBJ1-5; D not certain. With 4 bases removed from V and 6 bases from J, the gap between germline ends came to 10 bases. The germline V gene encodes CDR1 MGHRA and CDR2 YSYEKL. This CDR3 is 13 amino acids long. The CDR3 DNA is TGCGCCAGCAGCCTAACGGCGGGTCAGCCCCAGCATTTT. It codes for CASSLTAGQPQHF.

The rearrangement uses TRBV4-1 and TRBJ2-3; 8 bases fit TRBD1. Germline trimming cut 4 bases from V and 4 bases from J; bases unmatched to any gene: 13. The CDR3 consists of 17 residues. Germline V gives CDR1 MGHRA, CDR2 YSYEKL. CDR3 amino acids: CASSPVGQGINADTQYF. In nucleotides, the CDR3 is TGCGCCAGCAGCCCCGTTGGACAGGGAATTAACGCAGATACGCAGTATTTT.

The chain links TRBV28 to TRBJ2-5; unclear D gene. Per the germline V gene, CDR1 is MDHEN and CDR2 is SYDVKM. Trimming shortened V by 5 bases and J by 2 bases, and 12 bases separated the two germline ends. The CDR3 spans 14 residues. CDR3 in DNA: TGTGCCAGCAGTATAGACCCAAGACAAGAGACCCAGTACTTC. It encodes CASSIDPRQETQYF.

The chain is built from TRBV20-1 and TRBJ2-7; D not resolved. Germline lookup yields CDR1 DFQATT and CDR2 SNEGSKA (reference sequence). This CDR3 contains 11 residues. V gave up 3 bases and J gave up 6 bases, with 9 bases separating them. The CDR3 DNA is TGCAGTGCTAGGGGTTTAGGCGAGCAGTACTTC. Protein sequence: CSARGLGEQYF.

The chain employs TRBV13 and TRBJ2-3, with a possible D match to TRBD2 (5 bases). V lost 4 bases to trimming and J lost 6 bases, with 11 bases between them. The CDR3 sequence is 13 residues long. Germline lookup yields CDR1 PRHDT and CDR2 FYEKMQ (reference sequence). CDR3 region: CASSSTGSDTQYF. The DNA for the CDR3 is TGTGCCAGCAGCTCGACGGGGAGCGATACGCAGTATTTT. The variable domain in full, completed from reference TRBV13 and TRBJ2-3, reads AAGVIQSPRHLIKEKRETATLKCYPIPRHDTVYWYQQGPGQDPQFLISFYEKMQSDKGSIPDRFSAQQFSDYHSELNMSSLELGDSALYFCASSSTGSDTQYFGPGTRLTVL.

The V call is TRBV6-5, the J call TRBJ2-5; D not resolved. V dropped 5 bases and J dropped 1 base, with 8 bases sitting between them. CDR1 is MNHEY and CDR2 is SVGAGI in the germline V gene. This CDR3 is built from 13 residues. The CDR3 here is CASSNRLQETQYF. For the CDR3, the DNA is TGTGCCAGCAGTAACCGGCTCCAAGAGACCCAGTACTTC.

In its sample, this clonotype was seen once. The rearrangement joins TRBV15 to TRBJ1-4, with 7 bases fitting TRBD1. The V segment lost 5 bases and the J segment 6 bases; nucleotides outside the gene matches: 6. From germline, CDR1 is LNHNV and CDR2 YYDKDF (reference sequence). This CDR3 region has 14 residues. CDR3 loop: CATSLRGTDEKLFF. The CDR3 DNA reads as TGTGCCACCAGCTTAAGGGGGACAGATGAAAAACTGTTTTTT. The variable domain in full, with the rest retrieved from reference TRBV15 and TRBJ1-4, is DAMVIQNPRYQVTQFGKPVTLSCSQTLNHNVMYWYQQKSSQAPKLLFHYYDKDFNNEADTPDNFQSRRPNTSFCFLDIRSPGLGDTAMYLCATSLRGTDEKLFFGSGTQLSVL.

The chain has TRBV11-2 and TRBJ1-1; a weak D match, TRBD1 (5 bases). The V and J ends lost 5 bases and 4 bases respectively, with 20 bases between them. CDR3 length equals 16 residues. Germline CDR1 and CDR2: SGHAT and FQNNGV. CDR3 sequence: CASSPASRDLSTEAFF. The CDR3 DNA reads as TGTGCCAGCAGCCCCGCGTCCAGGGACTTGAGCACTGAAGCTTTCTTT.

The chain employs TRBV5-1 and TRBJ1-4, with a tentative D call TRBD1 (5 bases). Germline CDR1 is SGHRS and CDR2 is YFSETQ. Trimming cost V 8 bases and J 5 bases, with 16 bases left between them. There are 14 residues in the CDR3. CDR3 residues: CASREGNSNEKLFF. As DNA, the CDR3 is TGCGCCAGTCGGGAGGGGAACTCGAATGAAAAACTGTTTTTT.

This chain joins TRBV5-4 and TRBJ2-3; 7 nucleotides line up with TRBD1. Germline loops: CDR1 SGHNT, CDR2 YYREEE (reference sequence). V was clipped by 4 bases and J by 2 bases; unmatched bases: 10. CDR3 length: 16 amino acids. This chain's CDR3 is CASSRHTGVATDTQYF. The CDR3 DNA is TGTGCCAGCAGCCGCCACACAGGGGTAGCCACAGATACGCAGTATTTT.

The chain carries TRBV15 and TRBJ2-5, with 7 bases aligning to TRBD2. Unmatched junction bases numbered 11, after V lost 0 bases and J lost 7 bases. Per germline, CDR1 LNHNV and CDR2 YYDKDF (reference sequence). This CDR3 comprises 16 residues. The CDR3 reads CATSREREDYSGTQYF. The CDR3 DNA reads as TGTGCCACCAGCAGAGAACGGGAGGATTATTCCGGGACCCAGTACTTC.